The 24 T cell receptor beta chains presented below share a single source sample, sequenced in a study of OX40 agonist ivuxolimab in advanced cancers. The method was immunoSEQ multiplex PCR; TCRdb's version includes in-frame clones alone and lacks a portion of them. This sample carries around 10,000 clones, 85% to 90% of them seen once, and the ten largest clones take 10% to 15%. Material: CD4+ or CD8+ T cells sorted from blood, obtained in a trial of the OX40 agonist ivuxolimab. The receptors were gathered from an adult with an advanced solid tumor such as melanoma, head and neck, liver or kidney cancer.

The chain carries TRBV6-1 and TRBJ1-5, with 7 bases that match TRBD1. CDR1 MNHNS and CDR2 SASEGT come from the germline V gene. V trimming: 8 bases; J trimming: 3 bases; junction bases outside the gene matches: 10. The CDR3 is 15 residues long. CDR3 sequence reads: CASRRGQGSNQPQHF. The CDR3 DNA follows: TGTGCCAGCCGAAGGGGGCAAGGTTCCAATCAGCCCCAGCATTTT.

As to this clone: Other DNA sequences in the sample encode the same CDR3. V gene TRBV5-1 combines with J gene TRBJ2-7; D is unclear. This CDR3 comprises 12 residues. V lost 0 bases, J lost 4 bases, and 5 bases lay in between. CDR1 is SGHRS, CDR2 YFSETQ, per germline. CDR3 coding DNA: TGCGCCAGCAGCTTGGGAGGTTACGAGCAGTACTTC. Its translation: CASSLGGYEQYF. The full variable domain, its missing parts supplied by reference TRBV5-1 and TRBJ2-7, is KAGVTQTPRYLIKTRGQQVTLSCSPISGHRSVSWYQQTPGQGLQFLFEYFSETQRNKGNFPGRFSGRQFSNSRSEMNVSTLELGDSALYLCASSLGGYEQYFGPGTRLTVT.

The gene calls are TRBV27 and TRBJ1-5; D ambiguous. In germline, CDR1 is MNHEY, CDR2 SMNVEV (reference sequence). V lost 5 bases and J 0 bases, leaving 11 bases between the germline ends. The CDR3 is made up of 15 amino acids. This chain's CDR3 is CASSPTTYSNQPQHF. CDR3 DNA: TGTGCCAGCAGTCCCACCACATATAGCAATCAGCCCCAGCATTTT.

The V and J genes are TRBV9 and TRBJ1-4; weak D call: TRBD1 (6 bases). Germline CDR1 SGDLS, CDR2 YYNGEE. With 5 bases removed from V and 0 bases from J, the gap between germline ends came to 11 bases. The CDR3 is 15 residues long. DNA of the CDR3: TGTGCCAGCAGTAGACAGGCAGCAACTAATGAAAAACTGTTTTTT. Encoded protein: CASSRQAATNEKLFF.

The CDR3 DNA follows: TGTGCCAGCAGCTTCCCGGGGGTAGCTAACTATGGCTACACCTTC. Protein sequence: CASSFPGVANYGYTF. This chain connects TRBV7-9 to TRBJ1-2, with D perhaps TRBD1 (5 bases). The V and J ends lost 3 bases and 0 bases respectively, with 11 bases between them. This CDR3 has 15 amino acids. Per germline, CDR1 SEHNR and CDR2 FQNEAQ (reference sequence).

V usage is TRBV28 and J usage is TRBJ2-2; no definite D call. The V end lost 7 bases, the J end lost 0 bases, and 9 bases lay between the germline ends. The length of the CDR3 is 14 residues. Germline lookup yields CDR1 MDHEN and CDR2 SYDVKM. The CDR3 sequence is CASNQNSNTGELFF. The CDR3 DNA follows: TGTGCCAGCAATCAAAACTCGAACACCGGGGAGCTGTTTTTT.

The rearrangement links TRBV4-1 to TRBJ2-1; D remains unclear. The germline V gene has CDR1 MGHRA and CDR2 YSYEKL. CDR3 size: 12 residues. V was cut by 0 bases and J by 9 bases, with 6 bases left in between. The CDR3 DNA reads as TGCGCCAGCAGCCAAGATTACGGTGAGCAGTTCTTC. As protein: CASSQDYGEQFF.

The chain recombines TRBV10-2 with TRBJ2-7; no clear D. Germline CDR1 WSHSY, CDR2 SAAADI. The V end was cut by 4 bases, the J end by 1 base, with 11 bases between. CDR3 size: 14 residues. CDR3 protein: CASSGGDGSYEQYF. For the CDR3, the DNA is TGCGCCAGCAGTGGAGGTGACGGGTCCTACGAGCAGTACTTC.

The rearrangement joins TRBV6-5 to TRBJ1-3; D is ambiguous. Germline assignment: CDR1 MNHEY and CDR2 SVGAGI. V was clipped by 4 bases and J by 4 bases, with 11 bases between them. The CDR3 is 14 residues long. The CDR3 sequence is CASSFVAAGNTIYF. The CDR3 DNA is TGTGCCAGCAGTTTTGTTGCCGCGGGAAACACCATATATTTT.

The V and J genes are TRBV13 and TRBJ2-1, with a possible D match to TRBD1 (7 bases). The CDR3 is 14 amino acids. Germline V gene lookup returns CDR1 PRHDT and CDR2 FYEKMQ (reference sequence). Trimming took 8 bases from V and 9 from J, leaving 20 bases between them. The DNA for the CDR3 is TGTGCCAGCGCAGGGGGGTTTCAGGGAGCTGAGCAGTTCTTC. Its translation: CASAGGFQGAEQFF.

The chain is built from TRBV27 and TRBJ2-7; D might be TRBD1 or TRBD2, each matching 5 bases. The CDR3 length is 17 residues. The germline gives CDR1 MNHEY, CDR2 SMNVEV (reference sequence). Trimming took 2 bases from V and 1 from J, leaving 18 bases between them. CDR3 residues: CASSLMAGTLGSYEQYF. CDR3 in DNA: TGTGCCAGCAGTTTAATGGCAGGGACCCTTGGTTCCTACGAGCAGTACTTC.

Notes on this clone: Distinct nucleotide sequences in the sample also encode this CDR3. The chain recombines TRBV6-6 with TRBJ1-5; a weak D match, TRBD1 (5 bases). Trimming removed 5 bases from V and 4 bases from J, with 12 bases in between. Germline V gene data show CDR1 as MNHNY and CDR2 as SVGAGI (reference sequence). CDR3 length: 14 residues. The CDR3 reads CASSQGVSNQPQHF. The CDR3 region has the DNA TGTGCCAGCAGTCAGGGAGTCTCGAATCAGCCCCAGCATTTT.

The chain joins TRBV5-4 to TRBJ1-3, with D maybe TRBD1 (5 bases). Germline V gene sequence: CDR1 SGHNT, CDR2 YYREEE (reference sequence). This CDR3 contains 14 residues. The V and J ends lost 2 bases and 4 bases respectively, with 10 bases between them. Written as DNA, the CDR3 is TGTGCCAGCAGCTTTCAGGGAACGGGAAACACCATATATTTT. This sequence encodes CASSFQGTGNTIYF.

The rearrangement joins TRBV5-1 to TRBJ2-7; D possibly corresponds to TRBD1 (5 bases). Germline CDR1 is SGHRS and CDR2 is YFSETQ. The V end was cut by 0 bases, the J end by 6 bases, with 7 bases between. The CDR3 sequence is 12 residues long. In DNA, the CDR3 is TGCGCCAGCAGCTTGGACAGGAGCGAGCAGTACTTC. It translates to CASSLDRSEQYF. The variable domain in full, with the rest retrieved from reference TRBV5-1 and TRBJ2-7, is KAGVTQTPRYLIKTRGQQVTLSCSPISGHRSVSWYQQTPGQGLQFLFEYFSETQRNKGNFPGRFSGRQFSNSRSEMNVSTLELGDSALYLCASSLDRSEQYFGPGTRLTVT.

The chain has TRBV7-6 and TRBJ2-7; D is possibly TRBD1 (6 bases). Germline V CDR1 and CDR2: SGHVS, FNYEAQ. CDR3 length equals 18 residues. Trimming removed 0 bases from V and 0 bases from J, with 18 bases in between. This chain's CDR3 is CASSLAGQLTMSSYEQYF. The CDR3 coding sequence is TGTGCCAGCAGCTTAGCTGGACAGCTTACTATGAGCTCCTACGAGCAGTACTTC.

The chain uses TRBV7-9 and TRBJ2-1, with 8 nucleotides matching TRBD2. This CDR3 is built from 15 residues. J lost 6 bases, V lost 1 base, and 5 bases had no gene match. The germline V gene has CDR1 SEHNR and CDR2 FQNEAQ (reference sequence). The CDR3 coding sequence is TGTGCCAGCAGCTTAGTCCGGGGGGGCCCCAATGAGCAGTTCTTC. Amino acid sequence: CASSLVRGGPNEQFF. Full variable domain (missing parts from reference TRBV7-9 and TRBJ2-1): DTGVSQNPRHKITKRGQNVTFRCDPISEHNRLYWYRQTLGQGPEFLTYFQNEAQLEKSRLLSDRFSAERPKGSFSTLEIQRTEQGDSAMYLCASSLVRGGPNEQFFGPGTRLTVL.

This chain joins TRBV11-3 and TRBJ2-2; perhaps TRBD2 as D (5 bases). The V and J ends lost 4 bases and 1 base respectively, with 10 bases between them. CDR3 length equals 15 residues. Germline values: CDR1 SGHNT, CDR2 YENEEA. The CDR3 loop is CASSYDRGNTGELFF. DNA for the CDR3: TGTGCCAGCAGCTATGACCGGGGGAACACCGGGGAGCTGTTTTTT.

This clone was seen a handful of times. The J gene is TRBJ1-5, the V gene TRBV6-5; 11 nucleotides agree with TRBD1. V shed 6 bases and J 7 bases; nucleotides not matched to a gene: 5. CDR3 length: 14 amino acids. Germline lookup yields CDR1 MNHEY and CDR2 SVGAGI. The CDR3 bases are TGTGCCAGCAGGCTCGGGACAGGGGGACAGCCCCAGCATTTT. Protein product: CASRLGTGGQPQHF.

A single count supports this clone. This chain links TRBV9 with TRBJ1-1; tentative D call: TRBD1 (5 bases). Trimming pared 0 bases from V and 8 bases from J, leaving 23 bases between. CDR3 length: 17 amino acids. The germline V gene has CDR1 SGDLS and CDR2 YYNGEE. CDR3 in DNA: TGTGCCAGCAGCGTAGATCCCCTCCACAGGCCCCTTGAAGAAGCTTTCTTT. It specifies CASSVDPLHRPLEEAFF.

V gene TRBV6-5 combines with J gene TRBJ1-2; 9 nucleotides match TRBD1. Trimming removed 5 bases from V and 6 bases from J; junction bases left unmatched: 4. Germline values: CDR1 MNHEY, CDR2 SVGAGI. The length of the CDR3 is 13 residues. The CDR3 sequence: CASSGDRADGYTF. CDR3 DNA: TGTGCCAGCAGTGGGGACAGGGCGGATGGCTACACCTTC.

V gene TRBV6-5 combines with J gene TRBJ1-2; D is uncertain. V lost 3 bases and J lost 3, with 8 bases in between. The CDR3 contains 13 residues. Germline assignment: CDR1 MNHEY and CDR2 SVGAGI. CDR3 protein: CASSYYGDYGYTF. CDR3 DNA: TGTGCCAGCAGTTATTACGGGGACTATGGCTACACCTTC.

The J gene is TRBJ2-1, the V gene TRBV29-1, with 8 bases identical to TRBD1. Germline loops: CDR1 SQVTM, CDR2 ANQGSEA. Trimming at V came to 3 bases and at J to 6 bases, leaving 13 bases not matched to a gene. The CDR3 covers 16 residues. Written as DNA, the CDR3 is TGCAGCGTTGATGGGGCCGGACAGGGTCAGCCCAATGAGCAGTTCTTC. Translation gives CSVDGAGQGQPNEQFF.

The J gene is TRBJ1-2, the V gene TRBV5-4, with D possibly being TRBD1 (6 bases). This CDR3 has 16 amino acids. Germline values: CDR1 SGHNT, CDR2 YYREEE (reference sequence). V lost 6 bases, J lost 3 bases, and 21 bases lay in between. CDR3 bases: TGTGCCAGCACCTACCAGACAGGTGCCTTTTACTATGGCTACACCTTC. Translated: CASTYQTGAFYYGYTF.

The chain uses TRBV21-1 and TRBJ2-4. TRBV21-1 is deemed a pseudogene. The length of the CDR3 is 14 residues. In DNA, the CDR3 is TGTGCCAGCCTGGGAAGAAGGGCCAAAAACATTCAGTACTTC. Translating it yields CASLGRRAKNIQYF.